The 24 T cell receptor beta chains given below trace back to one sample, sequenced in a study of shared clonotypes between healthy human individuals. Data came from immunoSEQ multiplex PCR; TCRdb stores just in-frame clones and leaves some out. The repertoire holds about 2.4 million clones, 93% seen once, with 0.36% in the top ten. Sequencing used naive CD4+ T cells from PBMCs. As for subset: CD45RA+ positively selected. The receptors were sampled from a man aged 18 to 35 in good health. Some clones in this sample may be carry-over from other donors' samples.

This clone appeared once. V usage is TRBV7-9 and J usage is TRBJ2-2; 11 bases map to TRBD2. Germline trimming cut 3 bases from V and 2 bases from J; bases unmatched to any gene: 2. Germline lookup yields CDR1 SEHNR and CDR2 FQNEAQ (reference sequence). This CDR3 contains 16 residues. As DNA, the CDR3 is TGTGCCAGCAGCTTCGGGACTAGCGGTAACACCGGGGAGCTGTTTTTT. Its translation: CASSFGTSGNTGELFF.

The chain couples TRBV7-3 to TRBJ2-1; D is undetermined. The CDR3 loop spans 15 amino acids. Germline assignment: CDR1 SGHTA and CDR2 FQGTGA. Trimming left V 5 bases short and J 9 bases short, with 20 bases between. CDR3 in DNA: TGTGCCAGCAGCCCCCGGGCCCGAGCCCGGATTGAGCAGTTCTTC. This codes for CASSPRARARIEQFF.

This chain connects TRBV2 to TRBJ2-3; D may be TRBD1 (6 bases). Trimming removed 5 bases from V and 0 bases from J, with 12 bases in between. The germline V gene has CDR1 SNHLY and CDR2 FYNNEI. There are 15 residues in the CDR3. The CDR3 protein is CASSPYRVSTDTQYF. DNA for the CDR3: TGTGCCAGCAGTCCCTACAGGGTGAGCACAGATACGCAGTATTTT.

V usage is TRBV5-4 and J usage is TRBJ1-2; D unresolved. CDR3 length: 15 amino acids. Per the germline V gene, CDR1 is SGHNT and CDR2 is YYREEE (reference sequence). The V gene lost 1 base and the J gene lost 0 bases, with 10 bases spanning the gap. In DNA form, the CDR3 reads TGTGCCAGCAGCTTGTTATCATACTCTAACTATGGCTACACCTTC. Translating gives CASSLLSYSNYGYTF.

This clone showed up just a few times. The chain recombines TRBV6-5 with TRBJ2-2; D perhaps matches TRBD2 (5 bases). Trimming shortened V by 8 bases and J by 4 bases, and 14 bases separated the two germline ends. The germline CDR1 and CDR2 sequences are MNHEY and SVGAGI. The CDR3 spans 14 residues. The CDR3 bases are TGTGCCAGCCTGCGCAGCGGCGGCACCGGGGAGCTGTTTTTT. It is translated as CASLRSGGTGELFF.

The gene calls are TRBV6-5 and TRBJ1-5; D gene ambiguous. The CDR3 sequence is 13 residues long. In germline, CDR1 is MNHEY, CDR2 SVGAGI. Trimming removed 5 bases at V and 5 bases at J, with 10 bases between. Here the CDR3 DNA reads TGTGCCAGCAGTGGGAAGTGGGATCAGCCCCAGCATTTT. Protein product: CASSGKWDQPQHF.

This chain joins TRBV5-1 and TRBJ2-1; TRBD2 aligns across 9 bases. Germline V CDR1 and CDR2: SGHRS, YFSETQ. The CDR3 runs to 15 residues. V dropped 4 bases and J dropped 5; count of bases not matched to a gene: 7. The CDR3, as DNA: TGCGCCAGCAGCGGGGCGGGAGGGCCAAACAATGAGCAGTTCTTC. It encodes CASSGAGGPNNEQFF. Full variable domain (missing parts from reference TRBV5-1 and TRBJ2-1): KAGVTQTPRYLIKTRGQQVTLSCSPISGHRSVSWYQQTPGQGLQFLFEYFSETQRNKGNFPGRFSGRQFSNSRSEMNVSTLELGDSALYLCASSGAGGPNNEQFFGPGTRLTVL.

The chain recombines TRBV25-1 with TRBJ1-1, with unresolved D. The CDR3 consists of 14 residues. Trimming took 1 base from V and 4 from J, leaving 10 bases between them. Germline V CDR1 and CDR2: MGHDK, SYGVNS. The CDR3 DNA follows: TGTGCCAGCAGTGAATCAGGTCGGAGCACTGAAGCTTTCTTT. It codes for CASSESGRSTEAFF. Drawing the rest from reference TRBV25-1 and TRBJ1-1, the complete variable domain is EADIYQTPRYLVIGTGKKITLECSQTMGHDKMYWYQQDPGMELHLIHYSYGVNSTEKGDLSSESTVSRIRTEHFPLTLESARPSHTSQYLCASSESGRSTEAFFGQGTRLTVV.

This sequence joins TRBV9 and TRBJ1-1; D might be TRBD1 (5 bases). With 4 bases removed from V and 5 bases from J, the gap between germline ends came to 15 bases. The CDR3 runs to 14 residues. Per the germline V gene, CDR1 is SGDLS and CDR2 is YYNGEE. CDR3 residues: CASSPQTAATEAFF. The CDR3 DNA reads as TGTGCCAGCAGCCCCCAGACAGCGGCTACTGAAGCTTTCTTT.

The V call is TRBV4-1, the J call TRBJ2-7; D possibly matches TRBD1 or TRBD2 (6 bases each). Trimming left V 0 bases short and J 0 bases short, with 9 bases between. The germline V gene encodes CDR1 MGHRA and CDR2 YSYEKL. The CDR3 is 15 residues long. The CDR3 DNA sequence: TGCGCCAGCAGCCAAGATAGGGGGGACTCCTACGAGCAGTACTTC. Its translation: CASSQDRGDSYEQYF.

Concerning this clone itself: Other DNA sequences in the same sample also yield this CDR3. The chain uses TRBV14 and TRBJ2-5, with D unresolved. Trimming removed 1 base at V and 1 base at J, with 1 base between. CDR3 length: 12 amino acids. The germline V gene has CDR1 SGHDN and CDR2 FVKESK. The CDR3 is CASSQAQETQYF. CDR3 in DNA: TGTGCCAGCAGCCAAGCCCAAGAGACCCAGTACTTC.

In its sample, this clone was seen once. The chain uses TRBV4-1 and TRBJ1-1; D is unresolved. Trimming cost V 2 bases and J 0 bases, with 7 bases left between them. The CDR3 is 14 residues long. Germline loops: CDR1 MGHRA, CDR2 YSYEKL. In DNA, the CDR3 is TGCGCCAGCAGCCAACCGACGGTGAACACTGAAGCTTTCTTT. The encoded protein is CASSQPTVNTEAFF.

This clone was counted a few times. At the DNA level, this CDR3 is encoded by other sequences in the same sample as well. The chain recombines TRBV7-3 with TRBJ1-5; D is unclear. The V gene's germline CDR1 is SGHTA and CDR2 FQGTGA. Trimming removed 3 bases at V and 3 bases at J, with 3 bases between. The CDR3 consists of 12 residues. CDR3 loop: CASSFPNQPQHF. The CDR3 DNA reads as TGTGCCAGCAGCTTCCCCAATCAGCCCCAGCATTTT. The whole variable domain, remainder taken from reference TRBV7-3 and TRBJ1-5, is GAGVSQTPSNKVTEKGKYVELRCDPISGHTALYWYRQSLGQGPEFLIYFQGTGAADDSGLPNDRFFAVRPEGSVSTLKIQRTERGDSAVYLCASSFPNQPQHFGDGTRLSIL.

The chain has TRBV28 and TRBJ2-1; TRBD2 matches at 11 bases. CDR1 MDHEN and CDR2 SYDVKM come from the germline V gene. CDR3 length equals 16 residues. Losses at the gene ends were 4 bases for V and 5 bases for J; bases not matched to a gene: 7. CDR3 protein: CASSSVLAGADNEQFF. The CDR3 DNA sequence: TGTGCCAGCAGTTCCGTACTAGCGGGAGCGGACAATGAGCAGTTCTTC. The complete variable domain, with remaining parts taken from reference TRBV28 and TRBJ2-1, reads DVKVTQSSRYLVKRTGEKVFLECVQDMDHENMFWYRQDPGLGLRLIYFSYDVKMKEKGDIPEGYSVSREKKERFSLILESASTNQTSMYLCASSSVLAGADNEQFFGPGTRLTVL.

The chain recombines TRBV19 with TRBJ1-5; D remains unclear. The CDR3 is 14 residues long. CDR1 and CDR2 (germline): LNHDA, SQIVND (reference sequence). Deletions cut 5 bases from V and 5 bases from J, with 13 bases between. CDR3 nucleotides: TGTGCCAGTAGTTTGAGGGCTCTATATCAGCCCCAGCATTTT. This translates into CASSLRALYQPQHF.

The chain has TRBV5-6 and TRBJ2-7; D unresolved. Per germline, CDR1 SGHDT and CDR2 YYEEEE. CDR3 length: 12 residues. Deletions cut 3 bases from V and 1 base from J, with 5 bases between. CDR3 DNA sequence: TGTGCCAGCAGCTCACGTTCCTACGAGCAGTACTTC. Translating gives CASSSRSYEQYF.

V is TRBV19 and J is TRBJ2-5; 9 positions agree with TRBD1. Unmatched junction bases numbered 18, after V lost 5 bases and J lost 2 bases. The germline V gene encodes CDR1 LNHDA and CDR2 SQIVND (reference sequence). The CDR3 spans 19 residues. This chain's CDR3 is CASSLPRFGTGRLQETQYF. CDR3 in DNA: TGTGCCAGTAGTCTACCCCGATTCGGGACAGGGAGGCTTCAAGAGACCCAGTACTTC. The full variable domain, with the rest looked up from reference TRBV19 and TRBJ2-5, is DGGITQSPKYLFRKEGQNVTLSCEQNLNHDAMYWYRQDPGQGLRLIYYSQIVNDFQKGDIAEGYSVSREKKESFPLTVTSAQKNPTAFYLCASSLPRFGTGRLQETQYFGPGTRLLVL.

The V gene is TRBV2, the J gene TRBJ2-1, with 10 positions matching TRBD1. The CDR3 has 16 amino acids. After removal of 1 base from V and 3 bases from J, the junction contained 3 bases not matched to a gene. Per the germline V gene, CDR1 is SNHLY and CDR2 is FYNNEI. The CDR3 protein is CASSEGRDRGYNEQFF. The CDR3, as DNA: TGTGCCAGCAGTGAAGGCCGGGACAGGGGCTACAATGAGCAGTTCTTC.

V and J are TRBV4-2 and TRBJ2-7; 11 nucleotides line up with TRBD2. This CDR3 comprises 18 residues. Germline trimming cut 4 bases from V and 3 bases from J; bases unmatched to any gene: 14. Germline CDR1 reads LGHNA; CDR2 reads YNFKEQ. DNA of the CDR3: TGTGCCAGCAGCCGGGACTCGCAAACACTAGCGGGAGACTACGAGCAGTACTTC. Translation: CASSRDSQTLAGDYEQYF.

This chain joins TRBV9 and TRBJ2-1; either TRBD1 or TRBD2 may supply D (6 bases each). The germline V and J ends were trimmed by 3 bases and 0 bases, with 10 bases remaining between them. The CDR3 totals 15 residues. CDR1 and CDR2 (germline): SGDLS, YYNGEE. The CDR3 reads CASSEGGYSYNEQFF. The DNA of the CDR3 is TGTGCCAGCAGCGAGGGGGGATACTCCTACAATGAGCAGTTCTTC.

The chain employs TRBV19 and TRBJ2-1, with TRBD2 matching over 10 bases. The CDR3 extends over 16 amino acids. Trimming took 5 bases from V and 3 from J; bases not matched to a gene: 7. Per the germline V gene, CDR1 is LNHDA and CDR2 is SQIVND (reference sequence). CDR3 loop: CASSGRTSGNYNEQFF. The CDR3 DNA reads TGTGCCAGTAGTGGGCGGACTAGCGGAAACTACAATGAGCAGTTCTTC.

The rearrangement joins TRBV7-9 to TRBJ1-5, with 7 bases fitting TRBD1. Germline CDR1 is SEHNR and CDR2 is FQNEAQ (reference sequence). V dropped 5 bases and J dropped 0; count of bases not matched to a gene: 7. CDR3 length equals 16 residues. The CDR3 sequence: CASSPGGPGSNQPQHF. The CDR3 DNA is TGTGCCAGCAGCCCAGGGGGGCCTGGTAGCAATCAGCCCCAGCATTTT.

In its sample, this clone was seen once. The chain carries TRBV5-1 and TRBJ2-4; D is unclear. Germline V gene sequence: CDR1 SGHRS, CDR2 YFSETQ. Between the trimmed V and J ends, which lost 0 bases and 7 bases, there was a span of 8 bases. This CDR3 is built from 13 residues. The CDR3 region is CASSLESSNIQYF. The CDR3 region has the DNA TGCGCCAGCAGCTTGGAGTCATCGAACATTCAGTACTTC.

Here the CDR3 reads CAIHPPGVNTEAFF. Here the CDR3 DNA reads TGTGCCATCCATCCCCCAGGGGTGAACACTGAAGCTTTCTTT. J is TRBJ1-1 and V is TRBV5-4; a possible D gene is TRBD1 (6 bases). Per the germline V gene, CDR1 is SGHNT and CDR2 is YYREEE (reference sequence). CDR3 length: 14 amino acids. V was shortened by 9 bases and J by 0 bases, with 15 bases between the two germline ends. Using reference TRBV5-4 and TRBJ1-1 for the parts outside the CDR3, the full variable domain is ETGVTQSPTHLIKTRGQQVTLRCSSQSGHNTVSWYQQALGQGPQFIFQYYREEENGRGNFPPRFSGLQFPNYSSELNVNALELDDSALYLCAIHPPGVNTEAFFGQGTRLTVV.